This T cell receptor (beta chain) was found in a study of identical twins. Study findings and constraints: Out-of-frame sharing of TCR alpha in monozygotic twins was underestimated by models.

With respect to this clonotype: Its target is not known.

A single record per CDR3 protein comes from TCRdb applying MiXCR to the 5' RACE reads. The table includes about 240,000 distinct CDR3 sequences, over 9.5% detected once. The clonotype comes from a man aged 45 to 65 in good health. Sequenced sample: memory T cells sorted from blood.

The CDR3 loop reads CATSSSGSGETQYF. CDR3 in DNA: TGTGCCACCAGCAGTTCTGGGAGTGGGGAGACCCAGTACTTC. This chain links TRBV15 with TRBJ2-5; possibly TRBD2 for D (5 bases). V lost 3 bases, J lost 5 bases, and 13 bases lay in between. The CDR3 extends over 14 amino acids. Germline-derived CDR1 and CDR2 are LNHNV and YYDKDF (reference sequence).